These 7 T cell receptor beta chains originate from one sample sequenced in a study of response to subunit inactivated influenza vaccine. Each CDR3 protein is one row after TCRdb ran MiXCR on the RT-PCR reads. The sample holds a few hundred thousand distinct CDR3 sequences, roughly 15% seen once. The specimen was PBMCs from blood, collected about 11 days after vaccination. All receptors derive from a man aged 50 to 60 who received an inactivated influenza vaccine.

The chain recombines TRBV2 with TRBJ2-5; 8 bases are shared with TRBD2. Unmatched junction bases numbered 10, after V lost 7 bases and J lost 0 bases. The germline V gene has CDR1 SNHLY and CDR2 FYNNEI. CDR3 size: 16 residues. CDR3 coding DNA: TGTGCCAGCACCCTAGCGGGTGTTTCGGACCAAGAGACCCAGTACTTC. This translates into CASTLAGVSDQETQYF.

This clonotype has just a few counts. This sequence joins TRBV2 and TRBJ2-1, with no clear D. Trimming cost V 3 bases and J 0 bases, with 12 bases left between them. Germline values: CDR1 SNHLY, CDR2 FYNNEI. The CDR3 is made up of 16 amino acids. The DNA for the CDR3 is TGTGCCAGCAGTGATGTGTTGATAAGCTCCTACAATGAGCAGTTCTTC. Protein product: CASSDVLISSYNEQFF.

The chain links TRBV9 to TRBJ2-2; D may be TRBD2 (5 bases). V gave up 3 bases and J gave up 5 bases, with 20 bases separating them. CDR3 length: 17 amino acids. CDR1 is SGDLS and CDR2 is YYNGEE in the germline V gene. The CDR3 reads CASSDPERHPGTGELFF. Here the CDR3 DNA reads TGTGCCAGCAGCGACCCCGAGCGGCACCCGGGGACCGGGGAGCTGTTTTTT.

This clonotype has only a few counts. The J gene is TRBJ2-6, the V gene TRBV4-2, with D possibly matching TRBD1 (5 bases). The germline V and J ends were trimmed by 0 bases and 0 bases, with 9 bases remaining between them. Germline loops: CDR1 LGHNA, CDR2 YNFKEQ. The CDR3 consists of 17 residues. The CDR3 nucleotides read TGTGCCAGCAGCCAAGAACCAGGGTACTCTGGGGCCAACGTCCTGACTTTC. Translated: CASSQEPGYSGANVLTF.

This chain links TRBV7-9 with TRBJ2-1; 11 positions match TRBD1. Per the germline V gene, CDR1 is SEHNR and CDR2 is FQNEAQ (reference sequence). Trimming cost V 3 bases and J 9 bases; bases outside gene matches: 7. The CDR3 runs to 15 residues. In DNA form, the CDR3 reads TGTGCCAGCAGCTTCCCCGGGACAGGGGGTGGTGAGCAGTTCTTC. As protein: CASSFPGTGGGEQFF.

This clonotype was found a few times. DNA for the CDR3: TGTGCCAGCAGTGAGAGGGAGGTACAGCCCCAGCATTTT. Amino acids: CASSEREVQPQHF. V gene TRBV6-1 combines with J gene TRBJ1-5; D gene ambiguous. Germline CDR1 MNHNS, CDR2 SASEGT. CDR3 size: 13 residues. V lost 3 bases and J lost 7, with 10 bases in between.

This clonotype was found a few times. This rearrangement joins TRBV6-5 to TRBJ2-2, with 7 bases matching TRBD2. CDR1 and CDR2 (germline): MNHEY, SVGAGI. After removal of 0 bases from V and 0 bases from J, the junction contained 1 base not matched to a gene. This CDR3 is built from 16 residues. The CDR3 sequence is CASSYSGTTNTGELFF. CDR3 DNA: TGTGCCAGCAGTTACTCCGGGACTACGAACACCGGGGAGCTGTTTTTT.